A selection of T cell receptor beta chains follows, all from one sample in a study of blood T cell repertoires in COVID-19. Sequencing used immunoSEQ multiplex PCR; TCRdb keeps in-frame clones, though not all of them. The sample holds around 250,000 clones, roughly 91% seen once. Sequenced: PBMCs or T cells enriched from blood (not recorded which). Every receptor here comes from a woman in her 30s who had recovered from COVID-19. CDR3s include the opening cysteine and the closing phenylalanine or tryptophan. Fields, in order: V gene, clone size, J gene, D gene, CDR3 protein, CDR3 DNA. D genes are given only for firm matches. Part of the rows lack a size; the others show once, few, many or a class for expanded clones.

TRBV20-1	.	TRBJ2-7	.	CSALDYEQYF	TGCAGTGCTTTAGACTACGAGCAGTACTTC
TRBV30	.	TRBJ1-1	.	CAWSIGGEAFF	TGTGCCTGGAGTATAGGCGGGGAAGCTTTCTTT
TRBV18	.	TRBJ2-1	.	CASSPPSSASYNEQFF	TGTGCCAGCTCACCGCCGTCTAGCGCCTCCTACAATGAGCAGTTCTTC
TRBV9	.	TRBJ1-4	TRBD1	CASSIQGAFGEKLFF	TGTGCCAGCAGCATTCAGGGGGCGTTTGGGGAAAAACTGTTTTTT
TRBV5-6	once	TRBJ2-1	.	CASSQETGYRYNEQFF	TGTGCCAGCAGCCAAGAAACAGGGTATAGATACAATGAGCAGTTCTTC
TRBV4-2	.	TRBJ2-1	.	CASSQPEPSVEQFF	TGTGCCAGCAGCCAACCCGAGCCCAGCGTTGAGCAGTTCTTC
TRBV9	.	TRBJ2-5	TRBD1	CASSRTGAQETQYF	TGTGCCAGCAGCCGGACAGGCGCTCAAGAGACCCAGTACTTC
TRBV18	few	TRBJ1-4	.	CASSPRAITNEKLFF	TGTGCCAGCTCACCACGGGCCATAACTAATGAAAAACTGTTTTTT
TRBV14	.	TRBJ1-1	TRBD1	CASSLPQGGNTEAFF	TGTGCCAGCAGCCTCCCACAGGGGGGAAACACTGAAGCTTTCTTT
TRBV3-1/TRBV3-2	once	TRBJ1-2	TRBD1	CASSQSTGDGYTF	TGTGCCAGCAGCCAGTCGACAGGGGACGGCTACACCTTC
TRBV6-2/TRBV6-3	once	TRBJ1-5	.	CASSREDGNQPQHF	TGTGCCAGCAGCAGGGAGGATGGCAATCAGCCCCAGCATTTT
TRBV7-3	.	TRBJ1-3	.	CASRVSVRSGNTIYF	TGTGCCAGCAGGGTGAGCGTTAGGTCTGGAAACACCATATATTTT
TRBV28	.	TRBJ2-1	TRBD2	CASSSAGEAYNEQFF	TGTGCCAGCAGTTCAGCGGGAGAGGCCTACAATGAGCAGTTCTTC
TRBV7-2	once	TRBJ2-1	TRBD2	CASSPLGLVNEQFF	TGTGCCAGCAGCCCATTGGGACTAGTCAATGAGCAGTTCTTC
TRBV4-1	.	TRBJ2-3	TRBD2	CASSRGTSVPDTQYF	TGCGCCAGCAGCCGCGGGACTAGCGTCCCAGATACGCAGTATTTT
TRBV29-1	few	TRBJ1-2	TRBD1	CSVQGADGYTF	TGCAGCGTTCAGGGGGCGGATGGCTACACCTTC
TRBV15	.	TRBJ2-7	.	CATSSAHTYEQYF	TGTGCCACCAGCAGCGCCCACACCTACGAGCAGTACTTC
TRBV2	.	TRBJ2-7	.	CASSDGQGPREQYF	TGTGCCAGCAGTGATGGGCAGGGGCCTCGGGAGCAGTACTTC
TRBV28	once	TRBJ1-2	.	CASSIGQFLNYGYTF	TGTGCCAGCAGTATCGGACAGTTTTTGAACTATGGCTACACCTTC
TRBV7-9	.	TRBJ1-5	.	CASSLGADIRSNQPQHF	TGTGCCAGCAGCTTGGGGGCGGACATTAGAAGCAATCAGCCCCAGCATTTT
TRBV7-9	.	TRBJ1-4	TRBD1	CASSLGGGDNEKLFF	TGTGCCAGCAGCTTAGGAGGGGGCGATAATGAAAAACTGTTTTTT
TRBV10-3	once	TRBJ1-1	TRBD1	CAITQDRGGTEAFF	TGTGCCATCACCCAGGACAGGGGTGGCACTGAAGCTTTCTTT
TRBV6-5	once	TRBJ2-7	.	CASARDLSYEQYF	TGTGCCTCAGCCCGGGATCTTTCCTACGAGCAGTACTTC
TRBV28	.	TRBJ2-6	TRBD1	CASSSPTGAALSSGANVLTF	TGTGCCAGCAGTTCCCCGACAGGGGCCGCGCTGAGCTCTGGGGCCAACGTCCTGACTTTC
TRBV4-1	.	TRBJ2-4	.	CASSQGRNIQYF	TGCGCCAGCAGCCAAGGTCGGAACATTCAGTACTTC
TRBV4-2	.	TRBJ1-2	.	CASSQGDQGYGYTF	TGTGCCAGCAGCCAAGGAGACCAGGGCTACGGCTACACCTTC
TRBV6-2/TRBV6-3	.	TRBJ1-5	TRBD1	CASSYRQGVGSQPQHF	TGTGCCAGCAGTTACAGACAGGGGGTCGGAAGTCAGCCCCAGCATTTT
TRBV28	.	TRBJ1-5	TRBD1	CASRDSGTGGSFNQPQHF	TGTGCCAGCAGAGACTCCGGGACAGGGGGTTCTTTCAATCAGCCCCAGCATTTT
TRBV5-5	once	TRBJ1-5	.	CASSLSQVVQPQHF	TGTGCCAGCAGCTTGAGCCAGGTGGTCCAGCCCCAGCATTTT
TRBV3-1/TRBV3-2	.	TRBJ2-6	TRBD1	CASSPSSGQGLFGANVLTF	TGTGCCAGCAGCCCATCCTCGGGACAGGGCCTCTTCGGGGCCAACGTCCTGACTTTC
TRBV18	.	TRBJ2-7	TRBD1	CASSPSGTGSYEQYF	TGTGCCAGCTCACCCTCCGGGACAGGCTCTTACGAGCAGTACTTC
TRBV6-5	.	TRBJ1-1	.	CASSYAEGTTEAFF	TGTGCCAGCAGTTACGCGGAGGGGACCACTGAAGCTTTCTTT
TRBV28	.	TRBJ1-1	.	CASSLLRPGEAFF	TGTGCCAGCAGTTTACTCCGGCCAGGGGAAGCTTTCTTT
TRBV3-1/TRBV3-2	.	TRBJ2-7	.	CASSQDRGARYEQYF	TGTGCCAGCAGCCAAGATCGGGGGGCGCGATACGAGCAGTACTTC
TRBV7-2	.	TRBJ1-2	TRBD1	CASSLNRGTDGYTF	TGTGCCAGCAGCTTAAACAGGGGGACCGATGGCTACACCTTC
TRBV5-6	.	TRBJ2-5	.	CASSPPGNQETQYF	TGTGCCAGCAGCCCCCCAGGGAACCAAGAGACCCAGTACTTC
TRBV28	.	TRBJ1-3	.	CASSSPGGGEAGNTIYF	TGTGCCAGCAGTTCCCCCGGGGGGGGTGAGGCTGGAAACACCATATATTTT
TRBV2	.	TRBJ2-7	TRBD2	CASSDWREIPEQYF	TGTGCCAGCAGTGATTGGCGGGAGATCCCTGAGCAGTACTTC
TRBV28	.	TRBJ1-5	.	CASSFRGLLSNQPQHF	TGTGCCAGCAGTTTTAGGGGTCTTCTTAGCAATCAGCCCCAGCATTTT
TRBV15	few	TRBJ2-7	.	CATSRDLPQGGSYEQYF	TGTGCCACCAGCAGAGATCTCCCCCAGGGGGGCTCCTACGAGCAGTACTTC
TRBV25-1	.	TRBJ2-1	TRBD2	CASSAGLARTYNEQFF	TGTGCCAGCAGTGCTGGACTAGCGCGAACCTACAATGAGCAGTTCTTC
TRBV29-1	.	TRBJ2-2	.	CSVGQNTGELFF	TGCAGCGTTGGGCAGAACACCGGGGAGCTGTTTTTT
TRBV6-5	.	TRBJ1-4	TRBD1	CASSRGTGIEKLFF	TGTGCCAGCAGCAGGGGGACAGGGATTGAAAAACTGTTTTTT
TRBV2	.	TRBJ2-5	.	CASSELDSTEHGETQYF	TGTGCCAGCAGTGAATTGGACTCCACGGAGCACGGAGAGACCCAGTACTTC
TRBV28	.	TRBJ1-2	.	CASSTPVASGYTF	TGTGCCAGCAGCACCCCGGTCGCGTCCGGCTACACCTTC
TRBV7-2	.	TRBJ1-1	.	CASSLDVWNTEAFF	TGTGCCAGCAGCTTAGATGTCTGGAACACTGAAGCTTTCTTT
TRBV11-2	.	TRBJ1-1	TRBD1	CASSGTGGTEAFF	TGTGCCAGCAGTGGGACAGGGGGAACTGAAGCTTTCTTT
TRBV18	many	TRBJ2-7	.	CASSPPGHTITYEQYF	TGTGCCAGCTCACCGCCGGGACACACAATTACCTACGAGCAGTACTTC
TRBV5-1	.	TRBJ1-4	.	CASSGAGEGYEKLFF	TGCGCCAGCAGCGGCGCCGGGGAGGGTTATGAAAAACTGTTTTTT
TRBV28	.	TRBJ1-2	TRBD1	CASSYPRTGLFGYGYTF	TGTGCCAGCTCCTACCCTAGGACAGGATTATTTGGGTATGGCTACACCTTC
TRBV7-3	.	TRBJ1-1	.	CASSTGQDEAFF	TGTGCCAGCAGCACGGGACAAGATGAAGCTTTCTTT
TRBV7-9	.	TRBJ1-2	TRBD1	CASTWTGLNYGYTF	TGTGCCAGCACCTGGACAGGCCTAAACTATGGCTACACCTTC
TRBV29-1	.	TRBJ1-2	TRBD1	CSVDRGQYDGYTF	TGCAGCGTTGACAGGGGGCAATACGATGGCTACACCTTC
TRBV9	.	TRBJ1-6	.	CASSTTGMYNSPLHF	TGTGCCAGCAGCACCACCGGGATGTATAATTCACCCCTCCACTTT
TRBV18	once	TRBJ2-5	TRBD2	CASSRLAGGQETQYF	TGTGCCAGCTCACGTCTAGCGGGAGGCCAAGAGACCCAGTACTTC